One sample yielded the 6 T cell receptor beta chains listed below, sequenced in a study of blood T cell repertoires in COVID-19. Profiling relied on immunoSEQ multiplex PCR, and the TCRdb table lists in-frame clones only, not all of them. The top ten clones hold 0.95% to 1.5% of a sample with 210,000 or so clones, under 95% of them seen once. Specimen: peripheral blood. All receptors come from a man between 25 and 39 years old with acute or convalescent COVID-19.

This clone has a single count. The chain links TRBV3-1 (or the pseudogene TRBV3-2) to TRBJ2-3, with 11 bases that match TRBD2. CDR1 and CDR2 (germline): LGHDT, YNNKEL (reference sequence). The V segment lost 0 bases and the J segment 7 bases; nucleotides outside the gene matches: 6. This CDR3 comprises 16 residues. The CDR3 reads CASSQDRTSGRNTQYF. The DNA of the CDR3 is TGTGCCAGCAGCCAAGATAGAACTAGCGGGAGAAATACGCAGTATTTT.

CDR3 nucleotide sequence: TGTGCCAGCAGCCCAATTAACTATGGCTACACCTTC. It encodes CASSPINYGYTF. V and J are TRBV28 and TRBJ1-2; D remains ambiguous. Deletions cut 6 bases from V and 1 base from J, with 6 bases between. The length of the CDR3 is 12 residues. The germline V gene encodes CDR1 MDHEN and CDR2 SYDVKM.

With regard to this clone: The final CDR3 position lacks the conserved phenylalanine or tryptophan, pointing to a likely read error. The DNA is left out, because the CDR3 cannot be placed on it with certainty; the CDR3 is given as TCRdb lists it. The chain recombines TRBV9 with TRBJ2-3; no DNA check was done on the table's D call, TRBD2. Germline-derived CDR1 and CDR2 are SGDLS and YYNGEE. The CDR3 length is 17 residues, termini included. CDR3 sequence: CASSEGGLAQQAEGPER.

This chain links TRBV28 with TRBJ1-1, with 8 bases identical to TRBD1. Germline V CDR1 and CDR2: MDHEN, SYDVKM. V shed 6 bases, J shed 0 bases, and the junction held 0 bases outside the gene matches. CDR3 length equals 13 residues. In DNA, the CDR3 is TGTGCCAGCAGGGGACAGGTGAACACTGAAGCTTTCTTT. The encoded protein is CASRGQVNTEAFF. Full variable domain (rest looked up from reference TRBV28 and TRBJ1-1): DVKVTQSSRYLVKRTGEKVFLECVQDMDHENMFWYRQDPGLGLRLIYFSYDVKMKEKGDIPEGYSVSREKKERFSLILESASTNQTSMYLCASRGQVNTEAFFGQGTRLTVV.

The genes are TRBV30 and TRBJ1-1; 9 bases are shared with TRBD1. The V gene end was trimmed by 5 bases and the J gene end by 7 bases; junction bases not matched to a gene: 11. The CDR3 loop spans 14 amino acids. From germline, CDR1 is GTSNPN and CDR2 SVGIG (reference sequence). The DNA of the CDR3 is TGTGCCTGGGCCCCGCGGGACAGGGATATTGAAGCTTTCTTT. Residues: CAWAPRDRDIEAFF.

This chain joins TRBV14 and TRBJ2-3, with D tentatively TRBD1 (6 bases). This CDR3 contains 13 residues. V was pared by 8 bases and J by 0 bases, with 9 bases between. Germline V lookup: CDR1 SGHDN, CDR2 FVKESK. The CDR3 region is CASRQASTDTQYF. The CDR3 region has the DNA TGTGCCAGCCGACAGGCTAGCACAGATACGCAGTATTTT.